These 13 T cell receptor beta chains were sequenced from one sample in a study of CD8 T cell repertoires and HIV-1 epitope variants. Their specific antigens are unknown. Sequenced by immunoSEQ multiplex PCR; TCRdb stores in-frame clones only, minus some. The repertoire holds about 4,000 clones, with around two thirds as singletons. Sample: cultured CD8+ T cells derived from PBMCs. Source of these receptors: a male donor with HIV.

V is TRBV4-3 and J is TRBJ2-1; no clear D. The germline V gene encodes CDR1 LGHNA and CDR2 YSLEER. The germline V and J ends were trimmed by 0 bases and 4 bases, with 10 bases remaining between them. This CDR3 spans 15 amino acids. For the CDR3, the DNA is TGCGCCAGCAGCCAAGATCGGAAGAGTTACAATGAGCAGTTCTTC. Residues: CASSQDRKSYNEQFF.

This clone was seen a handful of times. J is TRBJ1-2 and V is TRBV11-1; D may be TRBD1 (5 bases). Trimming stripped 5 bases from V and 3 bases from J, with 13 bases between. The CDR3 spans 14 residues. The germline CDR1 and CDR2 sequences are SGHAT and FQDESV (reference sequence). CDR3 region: CASSPGTSDYGYTF. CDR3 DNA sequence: TGTGCCAGCAGCCCTGGGACTTCTGACTATGGCTACACCTTC.

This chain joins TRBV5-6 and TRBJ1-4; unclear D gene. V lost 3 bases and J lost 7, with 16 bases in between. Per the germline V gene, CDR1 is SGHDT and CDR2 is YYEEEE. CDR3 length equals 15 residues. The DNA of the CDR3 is TGTGCCAGCAGCTCGGACGGTCACGGTGTTGAAAAACTGTTTTTT. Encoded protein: CASSSDGHGVEKLFF.

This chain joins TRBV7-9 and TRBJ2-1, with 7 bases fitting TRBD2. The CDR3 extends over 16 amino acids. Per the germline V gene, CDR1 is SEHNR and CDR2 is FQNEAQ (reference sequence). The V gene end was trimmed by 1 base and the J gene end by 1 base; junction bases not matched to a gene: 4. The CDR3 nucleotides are TGTGCCAGCAGCTTAGAGGGCGGGAGATCCTACAATGAGCAGTTCTTC. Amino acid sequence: CASSLEGGRSYNEQFF.

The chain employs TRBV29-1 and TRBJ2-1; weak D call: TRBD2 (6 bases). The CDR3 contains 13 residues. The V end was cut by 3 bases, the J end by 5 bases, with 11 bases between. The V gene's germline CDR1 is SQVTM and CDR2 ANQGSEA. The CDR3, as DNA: TGCAGCGTTGAGGGCGGGGTTAACAATGAGCAGTTCTTC. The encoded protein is CSVEGGVNNEQFF.

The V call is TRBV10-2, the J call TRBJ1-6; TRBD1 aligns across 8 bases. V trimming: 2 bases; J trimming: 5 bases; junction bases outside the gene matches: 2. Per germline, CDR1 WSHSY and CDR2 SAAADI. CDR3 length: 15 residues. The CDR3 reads CASSETGGNNSPLHF. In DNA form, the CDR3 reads TGCGCCAGCAGTGAGACAGGGGGTAATAATTCACCCCTCCACTTT.

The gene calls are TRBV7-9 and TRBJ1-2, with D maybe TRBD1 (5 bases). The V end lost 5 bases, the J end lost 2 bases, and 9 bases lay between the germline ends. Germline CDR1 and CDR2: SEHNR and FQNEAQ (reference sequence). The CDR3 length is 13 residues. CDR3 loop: CASSPDSNYGYTF. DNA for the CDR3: TGTGCCAGCAGCCCTGACAGCAACTATGGCTACACCTTC.

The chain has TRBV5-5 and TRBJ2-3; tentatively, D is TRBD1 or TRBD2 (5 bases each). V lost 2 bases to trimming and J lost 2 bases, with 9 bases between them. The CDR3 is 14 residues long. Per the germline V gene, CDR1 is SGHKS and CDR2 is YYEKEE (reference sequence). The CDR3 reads CASSLWGPTDTQYF. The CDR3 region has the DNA TGTGCCAGCAGCTTATGGGGACCCACAGATACGCAGTATTTT.

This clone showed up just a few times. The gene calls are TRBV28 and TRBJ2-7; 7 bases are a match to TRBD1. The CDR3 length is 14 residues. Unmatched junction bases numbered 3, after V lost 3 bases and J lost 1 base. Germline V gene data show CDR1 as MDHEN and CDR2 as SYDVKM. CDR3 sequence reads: CASSFVTGSYEQYF. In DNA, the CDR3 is TGTGCCAGCAGTTTTGTGACAGGGTCCTACGAGCAGTACTTC.

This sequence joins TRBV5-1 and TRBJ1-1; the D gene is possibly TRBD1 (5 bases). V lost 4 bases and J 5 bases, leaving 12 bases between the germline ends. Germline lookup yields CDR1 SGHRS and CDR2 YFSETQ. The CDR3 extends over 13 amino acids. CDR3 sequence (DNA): TGCGCCAGCAGCCCCTTGGAGGGGACTGAAGCTTTCTTT. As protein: CASSPLEGTEAFF.

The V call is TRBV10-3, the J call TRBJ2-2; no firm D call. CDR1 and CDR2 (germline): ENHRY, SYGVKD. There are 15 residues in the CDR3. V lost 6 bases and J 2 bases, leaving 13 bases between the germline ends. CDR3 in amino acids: CAIRFNRQNTGELFF. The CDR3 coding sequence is TGTGCCATCAGATTTAACCGACAAAACACCGGGGAGCTGTTTTTT.

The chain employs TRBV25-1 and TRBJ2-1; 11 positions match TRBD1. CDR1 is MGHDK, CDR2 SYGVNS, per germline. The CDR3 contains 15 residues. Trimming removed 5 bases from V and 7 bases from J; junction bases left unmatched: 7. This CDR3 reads CASSPGQGAFNEQFF. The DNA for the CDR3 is TGTGCCAGCAGTCCCGGACAGGGGGCGTTTAATGAGCAGTTCTTC.

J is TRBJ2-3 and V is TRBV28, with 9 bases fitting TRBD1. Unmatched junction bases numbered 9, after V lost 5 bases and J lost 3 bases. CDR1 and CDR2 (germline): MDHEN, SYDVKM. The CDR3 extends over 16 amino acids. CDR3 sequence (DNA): TGTGCCAGCAGTCCGGCCCACAGGGGGCAGACAGATACGCAGTATTTT. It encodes CASSPAHRGQTDTQYF.